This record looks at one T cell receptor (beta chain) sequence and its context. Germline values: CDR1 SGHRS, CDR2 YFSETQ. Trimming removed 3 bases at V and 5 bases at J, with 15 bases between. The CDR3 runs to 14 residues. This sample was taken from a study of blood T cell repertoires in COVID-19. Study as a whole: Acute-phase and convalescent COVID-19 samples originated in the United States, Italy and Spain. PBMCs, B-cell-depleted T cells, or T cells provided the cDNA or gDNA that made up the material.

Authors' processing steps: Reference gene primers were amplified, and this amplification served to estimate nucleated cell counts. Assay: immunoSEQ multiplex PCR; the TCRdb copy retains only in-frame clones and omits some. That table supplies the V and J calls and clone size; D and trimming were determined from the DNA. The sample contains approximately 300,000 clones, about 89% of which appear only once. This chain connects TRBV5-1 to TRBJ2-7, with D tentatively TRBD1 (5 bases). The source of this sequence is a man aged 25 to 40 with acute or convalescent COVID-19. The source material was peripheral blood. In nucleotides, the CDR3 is TGCGCCAGCAGCTCCTTTTCAGGGTTTAACGAGCAGTACTTC. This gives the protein CASSSFSGFNEQYF. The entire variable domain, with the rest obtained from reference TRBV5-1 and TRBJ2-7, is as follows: KAGVTQTPRYLIKTRGQQVTLSCSPISGHRSVSWYQQTPGQGLQFLFEYFSETQRNKGNFPGRFSGRQFSNSRSEMNVSTLELGDSALYLCASSSFSGFNEQYFGPGTRLTVT.